This T cell receptor beta chain was sequenced for a study of cytomegalovirus exposure and HLA in healthy donors. As concerns this clone: What it binds is unknown.

PCR primers comprised 60 Vbeta and 13 Jbeta primers. Profiling relied on immunoSEQ multiplex PCR, and the TCRdb table lists in-frame clones only, not all of them. The sample shows under 200,000 clones, approximately 59% of them seen only once. Points from the study as a whole: Specific recognition of CMV antigens was confirmed in vitro for a few chains (all CMV-associated). TCR beta V segments were, for the most part, productive about 87% or about 30% of the time in an earlier analysis. Immune exposure data for these donors was limited to CMV serostatus.

V shed 5 bases and J 2 bases; nucleotides not matched to a gene: 7. The CDR3 is 14 amino acids. CDR1 and CDR2 (germline): SQVTM, ANQGSEA. The sequence came from a man between 35 and 55 years old in good health and CMV-seronegative. The chain joins TRBV29-1 to TRBJ2-7; 9 nucleotides align to TRBD1. Specimen: PBMCs. CDR3 sequence reads: CSVRTGEGTYEQYF. CDR3 nucleotides: TGCAGCGTTCGGACAGGGGAGGGAACCTACGAGCAGTACTTC.